The T cell receptor (beta chain) described here comes from a study of T cell repertoires in cytomegalovirus infection. The CDR3 totals 14 residues. Germline CDR1 DFQATT, CDR2 SNEGSKA (reference sequence). The ends lost 3 bases at V and 14 bases at J; junction bases unmatched: 13. TCRdb reanalysed the reads using MiXCR and keeps one entry per CDR3 protein. The table has about 770,000 distinct CDR3 sequences, under 35% seen once; the top ten hold over 10%. As to this clonotype: The antigen is unknown.

The sequence derives from a human donor in good health (CMV status not recorded). Some clones in this sample may be carry-over from other donors' samples. The sequencing here drew on cultured CD8+ T cells from PBMCs, taken from culture after CMV antigen stimulation. The rearrangement uses TRBV20-1 and TRBJ1-6, with 7 nucleotides matching TRBD1. Here the CDR3 reads CSASDWDRGSTLHF. CDR3 nucleotide sequence: TGCAGTGCTAGTGATTGGGACAGAGGGTCGACCCTCCACTTT.